Sequencing of this T cell receptor (beta chain) was carried out in a study of T cells after yellow fever vaccination. The CDR3 is 16 amino acids. J was trimmed by 0 bases and V by 3 bases; bases with no gene match: 2. Remarks on this clonotype: As yet, its antigen is unknown.

It was through 5'RACE template switching that TCR cDNA was made, with a universal primer site and UMIs added. TCRdb redid the calling of the 5' RACE reads with MiXCR, one entry per CDR3 protein. The sample lists 610,000 or so distinct CDR3 sequences; roughly an eighth were seen once. Findings of the study overall: CD4 and CD8 compartments shared a small share of clonotypes, likely from convergent recombination.

The sample in question was PBMCs, obtained on the day of the yellow fever booster vaccination. The source is a young man who received the YFV17D yellow fever vaccine. The chain joins TRBV12-3 or TRBV12-4 to TRBJ1-2; 12 bases agree with TRBD1. CDR3 DNA: TGTGCCAGCAGTTTGGGACAGGGGGCAACTAACTATGGCTACACCTTC. This sequence encodes CASSLGQGATNYGYTF.